A selection of T cell receptor beta chains follows, all from one sample in a study of cytomegalovirus exposure and HLA in healthy donors. Sequencing was performed with immunoSEQ multiplex PCR; in TCRdb, only in-frame clones are kept and a portion is missing. Its table records approximately 140,000 clones. Sequenced: PBMCs. These receptors originate from a woman between 40 and 50 years old in good health and CMV-seronegative. Both conserved end residues are part of each CDR3. D genes are given only for firm matches.

v_gene	j_gene	d_gene	CDR3aa	CDR3nt
TRBV12-5	TRBJ2-1	TRBD2	CASGLDHGGGSYNEQFF	TGTGCTAGTGGTTTGGATCACGGCGGGGGATCCTACAATGAGCAGTTCTTC
TRBV7-3	TRBJ1-2	TRBD1	CASSYRDSRGYTF	TGTGCCAGCAGCTACCGGGACAGTCGGGGCTACACCTTC
TRBV27	TRBJ2-7	-	CASSLRQRNGPSEQYF	TGTGCCAGCAGTTTAAGGCAGCGTAACGGTCCTAGCGAGCAGTACTTC
TRBV28	TRBJ2-1	TRBD2	CASSFRGVKQFF	TGTGCCAGCAGTTTTCGGGGGGTCAAGCAGTTCTTC
TRBV27	TRBJ2-1	TRBD1	CASSLYPKTTGVPLDEQFF	TGTGCCAGCAGTTTATACCCCAAGACGACAGGGGTCCCTTTAGATGAGCAGTTCTTC
TRBV6-6	TRBJ2-7	-	CASRNEGEQYF	TGTGCCAGCCGAAACGAGGGCGAGCAGTACTTC
TRBV6-5	TRBJ1-2	TRBD1	CASSYPQGASYGYTF	TGTGCCAGCAGTTATCCCCAGGGGGCTTCTTATGGCTACACCTTC
TRBV7-3	TRBJ2-1	-	CASSPDIGHYNEQFF	TGTGCCAGCAGCCCGGACATTGGTCACTACAATGAGCAGTTCTTC
TRBV4-3	TRBJ2-3	TRBD2	CASSQAPGLVADTQYF	TGCGCCAGCAGCCAGGCCCCGGGACTAGTAGCTGATACGCAGTATTTT
TRBV7-2	TRBJ1-4	TRBD1	CASSFPSTGGMEKLFF	TGTGCCAGCAGCTTTCCTTCGACAGGGGGTATGGAAAAACTGTTTTTT
TRBV6-5	TRBJ1-5	-	CASSFGGGQPQHF	TGTGCCAGCAGTTTCGGGGGAGGGCAGCCCCAGCATTTT
TRBV7-2	TRBJ2-7	TRBD1	CASSVTGTGRYEQYF	TGTGCCAGCAGCGTAACCGGGACAGGACGATACGAGCAGTACTTC
TRBV7-2	TRBJ2-3	TRBD2	CASSLVGTSGASTDTQYF	TGTGCCAGCAGCTTAGTGGGGACTAGCGGGGCCTCCACAGATACGCAGTATTTT
TRBV2	TRBJ1-2	TRBD1	CASSELRSVDRGHSYTF	TGTGCCAGCAGTGAATTAAGGTCGGTCGACAGGGGGCATAGCTACACCTTC
TRBV7-2	TRBJ1-5	-	CASSLDTGPWPQHF	TGTGCCAGCAGCTTAGATACAGGGCCATGGCCCCAGCATTTT
TRBV18	TRBJ2-3	TRBD2	CASSLSGGAATDTQYF	TGTGCCAGCTCACTAAGCGGGGGGGCGGCCACAGATACGCAGTATTTT
TRBV4-2	TRBJ2-4	-	CASSLEQGRDIQYF	TGTGCCAGCAGCCTGGAGCAGGGTAGGGACATTCAGTACTTC
TRBV6-1	TRBJ1-2	-	CASSIANYGYTF	TGTGCCAGTTCTATAGCTAACTATGGCTACACCTTC
TRBV2	TRBJ1-2	-	CASSEAHQDFYGYTF	TGTGCCAGCAGTGAAGCCCATCAGGATTTTTATGGCTACACCTTC
TRBV29-1	TRBJ2-5	-	CSASRGETQYF	TGCAGCGCCTCCAGAGGGGAGACCCAGTACTTC
TRBV2	TRBJ1-1	-	CASSAVKSEAFF	TGTGCCAGCAGTGCGGTAAAGAGTGAAGCTTTCTTT
TRBV7-2	TRBJ1-1	-	CASSLVYMYTEAFF	TGTGCCAGCAGCTTAGTATATATGTACACTGAAGCTTTCTTT
TRBV14	TRBJ2-1	-	CASSQGRARRGLGEQFF	TGTGCCAGCAGCCAGGGTCGGGCCCGCAGGGGTTTGGGTGAGCAGTTCTTC
TRBV28	TRBJ2-7	-	CASSPGHKEQYF	TGTGCCAGCAGTCCGGGACATAAAGAGCAGTACTTC
TRBV6-1	TRBJ1-1	TRBD1	CASGRTGRPNTEAFF	TGTGCCAGCGGACGGACAGGTCGGCCGAACACTGAAGCTTTCTTT
TRBV25-1	TRBJ1-6	-	CASSDRAQPSPLHF	TGTGCCAGCAGTGACAGGGCGCAACCTTCACCCCTCCACTTT
TRBV6-1	TRBJ2-3	TRBD2	CASSDERGPTDTQYF	TGTGCCAGCAGTGACGAGCGGGGGCCAACAGATACGCAGTATTTT
TRBV18	TRBJ1-6	TRBD1	CASSPQTGDNSPLHF	TGTGCCAGCTCACCACAAACAGGGGATAATTCACCCCTCCACTTT
TRBV7-7	TRBJ2-2	TRBD2	CASSSREGLDGELFF	TGTGCTAGCAGCTCCCGGGAGGGGCTGGACGGGGAGCTGTTTTTT
TRBV6-5	TRBJ1-2	-	CASRVSRVYGYTF	TGTGCCAGCAGAGTTTCCAGGGTATATGGCTACACCTTC
TRBV6-1	TRBJ2-3	-	CASSHLGTDTQYF	TGTGCCAGCAGCCACTTGGGCACCGATACGCAGTATTTT
TRBV5-4	TRBJ2-3	TRBD2	CASSLASGGRTDTQYF	TGTGCCAGCAGCTTGGCGAGCGGGGGCCGCACAGATACGCAGTATTTT
TRBV6-5	TRBJ1-5	-	CAYNRWGDQPQHF	TGTGCCTATAATAGGTGGGGAGATCAGCCCCAGCATTTT
TRBV2	TRBJ2-2	TRBD1	CASAQGAGTGELFF	TGTGCCAGCGCACAGGGGGCCGGCACCGGGGAGCTGTTTTTT
TRBV5-6	TRBJ1-6	TRBD1	CASRTGRPNSPLHF	TGTGCCAGCAGGACAGGGAGGCCAAATTCACCCCTCCACTTT
TRBV1	TRBJ1-1	-	CTSSQARDRGTEAFF	TGCACCAGCAGCCAAGCAAGAGACAGGGGAACTGAAGCTTTCTTT
TRBV18	TRBJ1-1	-	CASSPPSGSRTEAFF	TGTGCCAGCTCACCACCGTCAGGCAGCCGCACTGAAGCTTTCTTT
TRBV2	TRBJ1-5	TRBD1	CASSPTGITNQPQHF	TGTGCCAGCAGCCCGACAGGGATCACTAATCAGCCCCAGCATTTT
TRBV4-2	TRBJ1-2	-	CASSQGSANYGYTF	TGTGCCAGCAGCCAAGGTTCCGCTAACTATGGCTACACCTTC
TRBV25-1	TRBJ1-4	-	CASSTGGKGEKLFF	TGTGCCAGCTCCACCGGGGGAAAAGGAGAAAAACTGTTTTTT
TRBV18	TRBJ1-6	-	CASSPQQGRDSPLHF	TGTGCCAGCTCGCCCCAACAGGGCAGGGATTCACCCCTCCACTTT
TRBV9	TRBJ1-1	TRBD1	CASSERGQGPDTEAFF	TGTGCCAGCAGCGAGAGGGGACAGGGCCCTGATACTGAAGCTTTCTTT
TRBV2	TRBJ2-2	TRBD1	CASTKKGAAGELFF	TGTGCCAGCACTAAAAAGGGGGCGGCCGGGGAGCTGTTTTTT
TRBV5-5	TRBJ1-2	TRBD1	CASSTSEGTVYGYTF	TGTGCCAGCAGTACCTCGGAAGGGACAGTCTATGGCTACACCTTC
TRBV6-1	TRBJ1-2	TRBD1	CASSETGVDGYTF	TGTGCCAGCAGCGAAACAGGGGTCGATGGCTACACCTTC